This T cell receptor (beta chain) was obtained from a study of OX40 agonist ivuxolimab in advanced cancers. Study overall: It was permissible to have had prior anti-PD-1, anti-PD-L1 or anti-CTLA-4 therapy, and approximately 40% had some.

Using immunoSEQ multiplex PCR, the repertoire was profiled, and TCRdb retains in-frame clones only, with some absent. Of 85,000 to 100,000 clones in the sample, around 85% were seen once. Germline V gene lookup returns CDR1 ENHRY and CDR2 SYGVKD. V trimming: 3 bases; J trimming: 4 bases; junction bases outside the gene matches: 12. The CDR3 has 17 amino acids. The clonotype comes from an adult with an advanced solid tumor such as melanoma, head and neck, liver or kidney cancer. The specimen comprised CD4+ or CD8+ T cells sorted from blood, sampled in a trial of the OX40 agonist ivuxolimab. This chain uses TRBV10-3 with TRBJ1-2; 9 nucleotides line up with TRBD1. CDR3 sequence reads: CAISDGGIQGASYGYTF. The CDR3, as DNA: TGTGCCATCAGTGACGGGGGGATACAGGGGGCCAGCTATGGCTACACCTTC.